Shown below are 22 T cell receptor beta chains from a single sample sequenced in a study of CD8 T cells in ankylosing spondylitis. From the 5' RACE reads, TCRdb called clonotypes with MiXCR, one entry per CDR3 protein. Of 390,000 or so distinct CDR3 sequences listed, about a fifth are singletons. The study's findings and limits: A TCR beta motif made of several highly homologous variants seemed typical of ankylosing spondylitis blood.

Antigens of these TCRs are unknown. Sequencing used blood, either unsorted or a sorted T cell fraction (not recorded which). The receptor set was obtained from a male donor with ankylosing spondylitis.

This clonotype has only a few counts. This chain links TRBV3-1 with TRBJ2-1, with 10 bases identical to TRBD2. V trimming: 2 bases; J trimming: 5 bases; junction bases outside the gene matches: 0. Germline lookup yields CDR1 LGHDT and CDR2 YNNKEL (reference sequence). The CDR3 has 14 amino acids. The CDR3 here is CASSQTSGDNEQFF. CDR3 nucleotide sequence: TGTGCCAGCAGCCAAACTAGCGGGGACAATGAGCAGTTCTTC.

The CDR3 sequence: CASSFPGGGNEQFF. The CDR3, as DNA: TGTGCCAGCAGTTTCCCGGGAGGAGGCAATGAGCAGTTCTTC. The chain recombines TRBV28 with TRBJ2-1, with 7 bases aligning to TRBD2. The germline CDR1 and CDR2 sequences are MDHEN and SYDVKM. The CDR3 has 14 amino acids. The junction had 5 bases not matched to a gene; V was cut back by 3 bases and J by 6 bases.

The table lists this clonotype with a few counts. This CDR3 is CASSIGTVQETQYF. As DNA, the CDR3 is TGTGCCAGCAGCATCGGGACAGTTCAAGAGACCCAGTACTTC. The V gene is TRBV11-3, the J gene TRBJ2-5; 7 bases map to TRBD1. Germline V gene sequence: CDR1 SGHNT, CDR2 YENEEA. CDR3 size: 14 residues. After removal of 5 bases from V and 2 bases from J, the junction contained 5 bases not matched to a gene.

This clonotype has a handful of counts. J is TRBJ2-1 and V is TRBV7-2; 7 bases agree with TRBD1. The junction had 6 bases not matched to a gene; V was cut back by 3 bases and J by 10 bases. Germline-derived CDR1 and CDR2 are SGHTA and FQGNSA. The CDR3 runs 13 residues. The CDR3 loop reads CASSFNRGPEQFF. CDR3 DNA sequence: TGTGCCAGCAGCTTCAACAGGGGTCCAGAGCAGTTCTTC.

This sequence joins TRBV11-3 and TRBJ2-7; 7 bases map to TRBD1. V trimming: 3 bases; J trimming: 3 bases; junction bases outside the gene matches: 11. This CDR3 has 16 amino acids. Germline V CDR1 and CDR2: SGHNT, YENEEA. In nucleotides, the CDR3 is TGTGCCAGCAGCTTTCGAGGGACAGCTGACAACTACGAGCAGTACTTC. Protein product: CASSFRGTADNYEQYF. Combining the CDR3 with reference TRBV11-3 and TRBJ2-7 gives the whole variable domain EAGVVQSPRYKIIEKKQPVAFWCNPISGHNTLYWYLQNLGQGPELLIRYENEEAVDDSQLPKDRFSAERLKGVDSTLKIQPAELGDSAVYLCASSFRGTADNYEQYFGPGTRLTVT.

The rearrangement uses TRBV28 and TRBJ2-1; D is possibly TRBD1 or TRBD2 (5 bases each). Germline V CDR1 and CDR2: MDHEN, SYDVKM. The CDR3 totals 17 residues. V was clipped by 1 base and J by 4 bases, with 17 bases between them. The CDR3 DNA reads as TGTGCCAGCAGTTTATCAGGGCTGAGGGGAACATACAATGAGCAGTTCTTC. Protein product: CASSLSGLRGTYNEQFF.

CDR3 coding DNA: TGTGCCAGCAGTTTAGAAAGCGGGAGCCACGAGCAGTACTTC. Its protein is CASSLESGSHEQYF. The rearrangement joins TRBV12-3 or TRBV12-4 to TRBJ2-7; 8 nucleotides line up with TRBD2. The CDR3 contains 14 residues. V lost 1 base, J lost 5 bases, and 4 bases stayed unmatched.

This clonotype was observed a handful of times. The chain joins TRBV18 to TRBJ2-2; D call uncertain. Germline V CDR1 and CDR2: KGHSH, LQKENI. V lost 3 bases to trimming and J lost 3 bases, with 11 bases between them. CDR3 length equals 15 residues. CDR3 nucleotide sequence: TGTGCCAGCTCACCGGTTGAGGATGACACCGGGGAGCTGTTTTTT. Its protein is CASSPVEDDTGELFF.

A single count supports this clonotype. The V and J genes are TRBV7-3 and TRBJ2-3; no reliable D call. Germline V gives CDR1 SGHTA, CDR2 FQGTGA. V lost 4 bases and J 4 bases, leaving 9 bases between the germline ends. This CDR3 region has 13 residues. CDR3 DNA sequence: TGTGCCAGCAGCTCGAGGACGGCAGATACGCAGTATTTT. This sequence encodes CASSSRTADTQYF.

The genes are TRBV5-5 and TRBJ2-5; a possible D gene is TRBD2 (7 bases). V was pared by 4 bases and J by 1 base, with 11 bases between. The CDR3 runs to 14 residues. The germline gives CDR1 SGHKS, CDR2 YYEKEE (reference sequence). CDR3 DNA: TGTGCCAGCAGCCCTCGGGGGGCCCAAGAGACCCAGTACTTC. It encodes CASSPRGAQETQYF.

V is TRBV5-1 and J is TRBJ2-1, with 7 nucleotides matching TRBD1. The J segment lost 3 bases and the V segment lost 4 bases, leaving 4 bases of the junction unmatched. Germline CDR1 is SGHRS and CDR2 is YFSETQ. This CDR3 comprises 14 residues. CDR3: CASSTRQGYNEQFF. The DNA for the CDR3 is TGCGCCAGCAGCACGCGACAGGGCTACAATGAGCAGTTCTTC. Complete variable domain (other parts from reference TRBV5-1 and TRBJ2-1): KAGVTQTPRYLIKTRGQQVTLSCSPISGHRSVSWYQQTPGQGLQFLFEYFSETQRNKGNFPGRFSGRQFSNSRSEMNVSTLELGDSALYLCASSTRQGYNEQFFGPGTRLTVL.

Only a few counts were recorded for this clonotype. V usage is TRBV5-1 and J usage is TRBJ1-4, with D tentatively TRBD1 (6 bases). This CDR3 is built from 16 residues. Germline V gene sequence: CDR1 SGHRS, CDR2 YFSETQ. V was shortened by 4 bases and J by 5 bases, with 18 bases between the two germline ends. CDR3 loop: CASSRDLGDTNEKLFF. The DNA for the CDR3 is TGCGCCAGCAGCCGGGATCTAGGGGACACAAATGAAAAACTGTTTTTT.

This clonotype was counted only a few times. The V gene is TRBV10-1, the J gene TRBJ2-7, with TRBD2 as a possible D gene (6 bases). This CDR3 is built from 13 residues. From germline, CDR1 is WNHNN and CDR2 SYGVQD (reference sequence). V lost 10 bases and J 6 bases, leaving 19 bases between the germline ends. For the CDR3, the DNA is TGCGCCACCATCGGGAGCACAGTAGTCGAGCAGTACTTC. Translating it yields CATIGSTVVEQYF.

The rearrangement joins TRBV29-1 to TRBJ2-4, with TRBD2 identical over 8 bases. Germline CDR1 SQVTM, CDR2 ANQGSEA. This CDR3 has 12 residues. V was clipped by 7 bases and J by 8 bases; unmatched bases: 7. The CDR3 protein is CSGGLAGDIQYF. The CDR3 region has the DNA TGCAGCGGTGGCCTAGCGGGCGACATTCAGTACTTC.

The V gene is TRBV29-1, the J gene TRBJ2-2; D gene ambiguous. The CDR3 is made up of 14 amino acids. Germline values: CDR1 SQVTM, CDR2 ANQGSEA. V dropped 5 bases and J dropped 6 bases, with 16 bases sitting between them. CDR3 amino acids: CSVKKGLEAGELFF. The DNA for the CDR3 is TGCAGCGTTAAAAAGGGCCTAGAGGCCGGGGAGCTGTTTTTT.

In nucleotides, the CDR3 is TGTGCCAGCCGCCGCCGTAGGACCTCCTCCTACGAGCAGTACTTC. Translating it yields CASRRRRTSSYEQYF. The rearrangement joins TRBV28 to TRBJ2-7; D is ambiguous. Germline V lookup: CDR1 MDHEN, CDR2 SYDVKM. CDR3 length equals 15 residues. V was clipped by 8 bases and J by 0 bases, with 17 bases between them.

V is TRBV20-1 and J is TRBJ2-7; possible D gene TRBD2, 6 bases. Trimming removed 6 bases from V and 0 bases from J, with 15 bases in between. CDR3 length: 14 residues. Germline V gene lookup returns CDR1 DFQATT and CDR2 SNEGSKA (reference sequence). The CDR3 loop reads CSATGTGSSYEQYF. The CDR3 bases are TGCAGTGCCACTGGGACTGGGTCCTCCTACGAGCAGTACTTC.

This clonotype was counted between two and nine times. The chain recombines TRBV28 with TRBJ2-1, with TRBD1 matching 12 bases. The CDR3 runs 15 residues. V lost 7 bases, J lost 10 bases, and 11 bases stayed unmatched. The germline CDR1 and CDR2 sequences are MDHEN and SYDVKM. The CDR3 reads CASTRPGQGAGEQFF. The DNA for the CDR3 is TGTGCCAGCACTCGGCCGGGACAGGGGGCCGGAGAGCAGTTCTTC.

CDR3 in DNA: TGTGCCAGCAGCTTACTTGGGGATCAGCCCCAGCATTTT. It translates to CASSLLGDQPQHF. This chain connects TRBV7-9 to TRBJ1-5; no firm D call. This CDR3 is built from 13 residues. Per germline, CDR1 SEHNR and CDR2 FQNEAQ (reference sequence). The germline V and J ends were trimmed by 2 bases and 5 bases, with 7 bases remaining between them.

J is TRBJ2-5 and V is TRBV4-3; tentatively, D is TRBD1 (5 bases). Germline CDR1 and CDR2: LGHNA and YSLEER. There are 15 residues in the CDR3. The V end was cut by 0 bases, the J end by 5 bases, with 13 bases between. CDR3 sequence (DNA): TGCGCCAGCAGCCAAGAAGGCGCAGGGTGGGAGACCCAGTACTTC. Protein: CASSQEGAGWETQYF.

This chain uses TRBV5-1 with TRBJ2-1, with 12 bases that match TRBD1. Per the germline V gene, CDR1 is SGHRS and CDR2 is YFSETQ. V shed 0 bases, J shed 9 bases, and the junction held 7 bases outside the gene matches. The CDR3 sequence is 16 residues long. The chain's CDR3 is CASSLVRDRGQGEQFF. In DNA form, the CDR3 reads TGCGCCAGCAGCTTGGTACGGGACAGGGGGCAGGGTGAGCAGTTCTTC.

This chain links TRBV9 with TRBJ2-1; D might be TRBD2 (6 bases). This CDR3 is built from 12 residues. Germline CDR1 reads SGDLS; CDR2 reads YYNGEE. Trimming took off 4 bases at V and 7 bases at J, with 9 bases between the two ends. Here the CDR3 DNA reads TGTGCCAGCAGCTTCGCGGGGAATGAGCAGTTCTTC. It is translated as CASSFAGNEQFF.